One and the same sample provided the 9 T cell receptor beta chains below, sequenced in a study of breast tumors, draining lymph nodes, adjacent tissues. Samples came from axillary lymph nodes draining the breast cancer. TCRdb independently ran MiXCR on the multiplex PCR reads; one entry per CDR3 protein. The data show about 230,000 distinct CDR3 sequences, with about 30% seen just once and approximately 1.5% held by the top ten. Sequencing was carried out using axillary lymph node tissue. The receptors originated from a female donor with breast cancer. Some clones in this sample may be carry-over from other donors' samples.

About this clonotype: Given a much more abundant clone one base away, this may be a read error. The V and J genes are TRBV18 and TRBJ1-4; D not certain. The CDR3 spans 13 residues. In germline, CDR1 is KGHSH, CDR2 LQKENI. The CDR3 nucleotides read TGTGCCAGCTCCCGCTCAACTAATGAAAAACTGGTTTTT. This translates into CASSRSTNEKLVF. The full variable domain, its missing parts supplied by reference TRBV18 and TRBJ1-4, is NAGVMQNPRHLVRRRGQEARLRCSPMKGHSHVYWYRQLPEEGLKFMVYLQKENIIDESGMPKERFSAEFPKEGPSILRIQQVVRGDSAAYFCASSRSTNEKLVFGSGTQLSVL.

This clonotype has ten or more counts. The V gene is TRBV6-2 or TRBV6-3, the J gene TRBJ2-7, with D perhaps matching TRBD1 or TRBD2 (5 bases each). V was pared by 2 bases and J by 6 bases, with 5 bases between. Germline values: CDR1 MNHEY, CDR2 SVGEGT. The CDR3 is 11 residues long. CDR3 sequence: CASSYGTEQYF. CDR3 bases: TGTGCCAGCAGTTACGGGACCGAGCAGTACTTC.

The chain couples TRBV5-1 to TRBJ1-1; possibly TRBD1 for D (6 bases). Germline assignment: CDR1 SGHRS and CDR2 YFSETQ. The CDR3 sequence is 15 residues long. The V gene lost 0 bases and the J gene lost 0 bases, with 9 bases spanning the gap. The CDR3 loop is CASSLEQGMNTEAFF. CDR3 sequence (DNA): TGCGCCAGCAGCTTGGAACAGGGCATGAACACTGAAGCTTTCTTT.

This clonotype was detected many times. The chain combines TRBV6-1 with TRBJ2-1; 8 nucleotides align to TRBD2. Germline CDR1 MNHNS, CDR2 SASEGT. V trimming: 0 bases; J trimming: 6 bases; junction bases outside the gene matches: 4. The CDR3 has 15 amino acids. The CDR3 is CASSEAAGVPNEQFF. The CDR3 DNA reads TGTGCCAGCAGTGAAGCAGCGGGAGTGCCCAATGAGCAGTTCTTC.

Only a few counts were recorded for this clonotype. The CDR3 bases are TGCGCCAGCAGCACCAGGGAGGACACTGAAGCTTTCTTT. Translating it yields CASSTREDTEAFF. V gene TRBV5-1 combines with J gene TRBJ1-1; TRBD1 might be the D (5 bases). Germline CDR1 SGHRS, CDR2 YFSETQ. This CDR3 has 13 residues. The ends were cut back, 4 bases at V and 3 bases at J, with 10 bases in the middle.

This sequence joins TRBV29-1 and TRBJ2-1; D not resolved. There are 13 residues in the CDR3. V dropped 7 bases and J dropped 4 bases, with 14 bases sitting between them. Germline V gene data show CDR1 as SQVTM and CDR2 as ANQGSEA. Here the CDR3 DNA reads TGCAGCGCCCTAACTAACTTTTACAATGAGCAGTTCTTC. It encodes CSALTNFYNEQFF.

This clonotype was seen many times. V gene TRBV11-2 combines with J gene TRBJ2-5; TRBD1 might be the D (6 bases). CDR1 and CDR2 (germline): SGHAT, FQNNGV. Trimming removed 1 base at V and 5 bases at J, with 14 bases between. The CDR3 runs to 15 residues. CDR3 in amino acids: CASSLGAGEAETQYF. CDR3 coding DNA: TGTGCCAGCAGCTTAGGGGCAGGGGAAGCGGAGACCCAGTACTTC. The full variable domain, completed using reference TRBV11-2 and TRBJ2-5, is EAGVAQSPRYKIIEKRQSVAFWCNPISGHATLYWYQQILGQGPKLLIQFQNNGVVDDSQLPKDRFSAERLKGVDSTLKIQPAKLEDSAVYLCASSLGAGEAETQYFGPGTRLLVL.

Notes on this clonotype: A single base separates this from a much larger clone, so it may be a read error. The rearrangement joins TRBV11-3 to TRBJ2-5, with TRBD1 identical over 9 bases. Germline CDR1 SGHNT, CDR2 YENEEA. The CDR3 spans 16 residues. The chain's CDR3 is CASSPRTGADQETRYF. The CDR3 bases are TGTGCCAGCAGCCCGCGGACAGGGGCCGACCAAGAGACCCGGTACTTC.

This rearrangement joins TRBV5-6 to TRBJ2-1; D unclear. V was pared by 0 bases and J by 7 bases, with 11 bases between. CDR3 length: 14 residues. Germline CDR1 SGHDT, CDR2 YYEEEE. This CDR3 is CASSLGPQTNEQFF. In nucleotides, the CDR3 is TGTGCCAGCAGCTTGGGTCCGCAGACTAATGAGCAGTTCTTC.